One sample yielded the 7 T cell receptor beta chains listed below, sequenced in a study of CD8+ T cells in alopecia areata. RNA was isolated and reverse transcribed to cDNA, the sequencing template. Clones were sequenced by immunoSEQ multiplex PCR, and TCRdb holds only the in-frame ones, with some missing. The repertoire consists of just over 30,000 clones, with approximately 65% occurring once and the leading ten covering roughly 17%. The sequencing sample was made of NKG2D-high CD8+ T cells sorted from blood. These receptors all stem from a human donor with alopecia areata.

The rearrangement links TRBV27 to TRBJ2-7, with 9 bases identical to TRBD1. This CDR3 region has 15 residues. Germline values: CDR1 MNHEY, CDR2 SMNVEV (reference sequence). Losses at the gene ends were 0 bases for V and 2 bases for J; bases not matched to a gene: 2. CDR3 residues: CASSLSGTGTYEQYF. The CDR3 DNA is TGTGCCAGCAGTTTATCTGGGACAGGGACCTACGAGCAGTACTTC.

Written as DNA, the CDR3 is TGTGCCAGCAGTGAGATCATACATGCCTACGAGCAGTACTTC. Translated, it gives CASSEIIHAYEQYF. V gene TRBV28 combines with J gene TRBJ2-7; D uncertain. Trimming pared 5 bases from V and 2 bases from J, leaving 13 bases between. Germline assignment: CDR1 MDHEN and CDR2 SYDVKM. The CDR3 loop spans 14 amino acids.

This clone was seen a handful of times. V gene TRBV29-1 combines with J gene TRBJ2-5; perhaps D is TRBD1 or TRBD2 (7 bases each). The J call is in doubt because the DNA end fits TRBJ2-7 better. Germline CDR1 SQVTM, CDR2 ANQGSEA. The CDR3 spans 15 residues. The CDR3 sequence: CSVEGGGGASYEQYF. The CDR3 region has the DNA TGCAGCGTTGAAGGGGGAGGGGGCGCCTCCTACGAGCAGTACTTC.

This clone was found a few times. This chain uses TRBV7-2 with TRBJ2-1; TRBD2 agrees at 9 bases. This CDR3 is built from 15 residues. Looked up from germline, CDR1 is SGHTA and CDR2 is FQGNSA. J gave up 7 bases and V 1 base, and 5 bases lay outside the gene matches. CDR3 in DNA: TGTGCCAGCAGCTTAGATACGGGACTAGCAAATGAGCAGTTCTTC. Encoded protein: CASSLDTGLANEQFF.

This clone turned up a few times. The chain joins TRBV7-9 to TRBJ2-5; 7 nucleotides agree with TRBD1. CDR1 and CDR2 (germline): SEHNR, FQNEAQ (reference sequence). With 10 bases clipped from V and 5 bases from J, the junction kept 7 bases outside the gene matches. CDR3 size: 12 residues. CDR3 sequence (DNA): TGTGCCACGAAACCACAGGGGGAGACCCAGTACTTC. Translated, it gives CATKPQGETQYF.

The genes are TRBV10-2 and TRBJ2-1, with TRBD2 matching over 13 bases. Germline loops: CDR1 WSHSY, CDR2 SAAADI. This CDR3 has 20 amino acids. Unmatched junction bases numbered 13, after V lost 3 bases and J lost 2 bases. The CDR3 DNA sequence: TGCGCCAGCAGTGACCCGGACGGACTAGCGGGAGAATCCGCCTACAATGAGCAGTTCTTC. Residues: CASSDPDGLAGESAYNEQFF.

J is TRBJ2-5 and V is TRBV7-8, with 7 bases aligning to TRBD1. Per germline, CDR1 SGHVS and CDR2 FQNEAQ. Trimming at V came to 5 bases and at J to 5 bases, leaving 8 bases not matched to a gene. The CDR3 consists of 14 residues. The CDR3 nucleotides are TGTGCCAGCAGCCCAACAGGGGTTCGGGAGACCCAGTACTTC. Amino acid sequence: CASSPTGVRETQYF.